This T cell receptor (beta chain) stems from a study of technical replicates of blood from a handful of donors. V lost 2 bases, J lost 3 bases, and 14 bases lay in between. The germline CDR1 and CDR2 sequences are SGDLS and YYNGEE. CDR3 length: 15 residues. Profiled with immunoSEQ multiplex PCR; TCRdb holds only in-frame clones, not every one. Seen here are 75,000 to 90,000 clones, around 95% observed once, and the top ten hold around 0.36%. The chain has TRBV9 and TRBJ1-2; D is perhaps TRBD1 (5 bases). Sequences were obtained from T cells isolated from PBMCs. This clonotype was sampled from a human donor in good health. DNA for the CDR3: TGTGCCAGCAGCGTGAGGACATCGCCCGACTATGGCTACACCTTC. Translated: CASSVRTSPDYGYTF.